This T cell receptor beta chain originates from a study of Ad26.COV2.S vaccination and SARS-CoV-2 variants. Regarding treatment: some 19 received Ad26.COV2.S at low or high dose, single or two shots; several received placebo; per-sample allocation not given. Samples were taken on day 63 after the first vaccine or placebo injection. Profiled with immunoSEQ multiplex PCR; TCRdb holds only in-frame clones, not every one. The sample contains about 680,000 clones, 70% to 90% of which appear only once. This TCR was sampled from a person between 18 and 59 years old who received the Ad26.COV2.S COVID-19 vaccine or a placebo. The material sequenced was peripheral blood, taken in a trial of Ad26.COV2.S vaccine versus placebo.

CDR3 nucleotide sequence: TGTGCCAGCAGTTACTCGACTCTGGAGACCCAGTACTTC. Its protein is CASSYSTLETQYF. V usage is TRBV6-5 and J usage is TRBJ2-5, with D uncertain. This CDR3 contains 13 residues. Trimming pared 0 bases from V and 5 bases from J, leaving 7 bases between. Germline V gene data show CDR1 as MNHEY and CDR2 as SVGAGI.